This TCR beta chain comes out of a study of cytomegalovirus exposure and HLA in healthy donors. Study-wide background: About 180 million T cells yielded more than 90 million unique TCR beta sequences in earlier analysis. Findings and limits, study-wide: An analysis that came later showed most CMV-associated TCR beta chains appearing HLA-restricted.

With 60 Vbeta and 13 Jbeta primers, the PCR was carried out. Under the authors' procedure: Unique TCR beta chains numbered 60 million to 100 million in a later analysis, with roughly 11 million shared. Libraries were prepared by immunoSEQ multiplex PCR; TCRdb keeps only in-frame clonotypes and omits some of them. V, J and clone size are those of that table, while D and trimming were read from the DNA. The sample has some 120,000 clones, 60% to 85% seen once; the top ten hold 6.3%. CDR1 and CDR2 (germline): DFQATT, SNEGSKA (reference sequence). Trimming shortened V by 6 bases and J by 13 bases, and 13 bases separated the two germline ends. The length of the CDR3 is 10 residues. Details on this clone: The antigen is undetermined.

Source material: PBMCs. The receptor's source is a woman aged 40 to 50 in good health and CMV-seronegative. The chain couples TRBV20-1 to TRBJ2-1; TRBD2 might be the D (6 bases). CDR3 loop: CSAELAVQFF. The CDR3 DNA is TGCAGTGCGGAACTAGCTGTACAGTTCTTC.